This T cell receptor beta chain was sequenced in a study of PD-L1 blockade in urothelial cancer. As to this clone: The antigen remains undetermined.

Points from the study as a whole: Blood TCR clonality below the median before treatment was a predictor of better survival.

This table comes from immunoSEQ multiplex PCR, and its TCRdb copy is limited to in-frame clones, with some not included. The table shows more than 65,000 clones, with 87% occurring only once. Patients had urothelial carcinoma that was locally advanced or metastatic. Each individual provided 1 to 8 samples (taken pretreatment and on-treatment). Sequencing was performed on PBMCs, taken around atezolizumab (anti-PD-L1) treatment. This TCR was recovered from a woman in her 70s with urothelial cancer.

The CDR3 region is CASSEISFETQYF. CDR3 nucleotide sequence: TGTGCCAGCAGTGAAATCAGTTTCGAGACCCAGTACTTC. The chain carries TRBV6-1 and TRBJ2-5; the D is unclear. The V gene lost 2 bases and the J gene lost 5 bases, with 9 bases spanning the gap. This CDR3 contains 13 residues. Germline-derived CDR1 and CDR2 are MNHNS and SASEGT.